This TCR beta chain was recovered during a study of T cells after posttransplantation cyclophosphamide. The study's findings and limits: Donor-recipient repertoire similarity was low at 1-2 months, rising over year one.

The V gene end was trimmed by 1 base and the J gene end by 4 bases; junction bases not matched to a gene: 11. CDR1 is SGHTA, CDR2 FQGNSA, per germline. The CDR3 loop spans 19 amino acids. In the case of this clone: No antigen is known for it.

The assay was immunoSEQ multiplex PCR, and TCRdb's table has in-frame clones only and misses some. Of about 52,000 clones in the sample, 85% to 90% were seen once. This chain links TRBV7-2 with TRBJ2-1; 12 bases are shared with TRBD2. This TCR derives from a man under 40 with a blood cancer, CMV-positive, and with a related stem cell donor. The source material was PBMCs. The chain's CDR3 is CASSLEASGRVGDYNEQFF. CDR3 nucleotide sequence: TGTGCCAGCAGCTTAGAGGCTAGCGGGAGGGTGGGGGATTACAATGAGCAGTTCTTC.